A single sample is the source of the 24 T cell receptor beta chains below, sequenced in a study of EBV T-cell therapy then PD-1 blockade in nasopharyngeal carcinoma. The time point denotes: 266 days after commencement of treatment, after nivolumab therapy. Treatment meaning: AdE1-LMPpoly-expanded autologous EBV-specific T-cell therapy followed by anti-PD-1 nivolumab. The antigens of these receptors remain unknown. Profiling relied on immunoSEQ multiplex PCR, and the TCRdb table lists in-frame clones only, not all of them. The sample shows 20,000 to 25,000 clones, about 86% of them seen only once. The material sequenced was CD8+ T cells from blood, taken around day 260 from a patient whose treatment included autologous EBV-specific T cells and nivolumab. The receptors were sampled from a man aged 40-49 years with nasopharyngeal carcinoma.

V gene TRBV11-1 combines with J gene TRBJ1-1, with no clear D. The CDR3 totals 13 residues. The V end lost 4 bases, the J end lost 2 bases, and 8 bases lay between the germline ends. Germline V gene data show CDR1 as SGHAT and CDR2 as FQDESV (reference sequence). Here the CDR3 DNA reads TGTGCCAGCAGCTCTACTTTTAACACTGAAGCTTTCTTT. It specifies CASSSTFNTEAFF.

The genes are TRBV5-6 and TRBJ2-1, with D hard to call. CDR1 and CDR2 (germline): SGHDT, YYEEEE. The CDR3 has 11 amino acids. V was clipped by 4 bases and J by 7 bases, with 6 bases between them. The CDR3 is CASSISNEQFF. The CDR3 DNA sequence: TGTGCCAGCAGCATCTCGAATGAGCAGTTCTTC.

The chain's CDR3 is CASSQTVGPSGDTQYF. DNA of the CDR3: TGTGCCAGCAGCCAAACCGTGGGACCGTCTGGTGATACGCAGTATTTT. J is TRBJ2-3 and V is TRBV13, with D perhaps assigned TRBD1 or TRBD2 (5 bases each). This CDR3 has 16 amino acids. Germline V gene data show CDR1 as PRHDT and CDR2 as FYEKMQ (reference sequence). The V and J ends lost 5 bases and 6 bases respectively, with 21 bases between them. Full variable domain (missing parts from reference TRBV13 and TRBJ2-3): AAGVIQSPRHLIKEKRETATLKCYPIPRHDTVYWYQQGPGQDPQFLISFYEKMQSDKGSIPDRFSAQQFSDYHSELNMSSLELGDSALYFCASSQTVGPSGDTQYFGPGTRLTVL.

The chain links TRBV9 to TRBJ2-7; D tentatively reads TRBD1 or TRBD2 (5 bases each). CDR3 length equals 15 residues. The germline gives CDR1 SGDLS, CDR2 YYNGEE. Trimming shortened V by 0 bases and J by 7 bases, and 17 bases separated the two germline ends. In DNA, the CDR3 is TGTGCCAGCAGCGTAGAAGGTTTGGGGACGGGGGAGCAGTACTTC. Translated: CASSVEGLGTGEQYF. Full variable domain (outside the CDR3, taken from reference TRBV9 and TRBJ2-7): DSGVTQTPKHLITATGQRVTLRCSPRSGDLSVYWYQQSLDQGLQFLIQYYNGEERAKGNILERFSAQQFPDLHSELNLSSLELGDSALYFCASSVEGLGTGEQYFGPGTRLTVT.

The CDR3 DNA reads as TGCGCCAGCAGTATCCACGGGGCCGCGCAAGAGACCCAGTACTTC. Its translation: CASSIHGAAQETQYF. V is TRBV10-2 and J is TRBJ2-5, with D perhaps matching TRBD1 or TRBD2 (5 bases each). This CDR3 region has 15 residues. V was clipped by 5 bases and J by 2 bases, with 15 bases between them. From germline, CDR1 is WSHSY and CDR2 SAAADI.

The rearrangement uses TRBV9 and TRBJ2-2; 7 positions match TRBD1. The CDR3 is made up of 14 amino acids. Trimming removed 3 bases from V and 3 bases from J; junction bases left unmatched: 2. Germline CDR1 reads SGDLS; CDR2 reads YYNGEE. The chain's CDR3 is CASSEGADTGELFF. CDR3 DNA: TGTGCCAGCAGCGAGGGGGCGGACACCGGGGAGCTGTTTTTT.

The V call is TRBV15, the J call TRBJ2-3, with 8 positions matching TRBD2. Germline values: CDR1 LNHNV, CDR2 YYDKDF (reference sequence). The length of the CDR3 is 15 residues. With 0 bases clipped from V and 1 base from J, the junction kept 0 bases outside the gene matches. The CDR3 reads CATSRERGGTDTQYF. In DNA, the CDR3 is TGTGCCACCAGCAGAGAGCGGGGGGGCACAGATACGCAGTATTTT.

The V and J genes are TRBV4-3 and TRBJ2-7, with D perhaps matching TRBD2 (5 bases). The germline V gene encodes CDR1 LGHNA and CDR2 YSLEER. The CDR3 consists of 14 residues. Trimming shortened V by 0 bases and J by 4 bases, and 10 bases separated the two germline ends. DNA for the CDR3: TGCGCCAGCAGCCAAGATCACCGGGATTACGAGCAGTACTTC. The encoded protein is CASSQDHRDYEQYF.

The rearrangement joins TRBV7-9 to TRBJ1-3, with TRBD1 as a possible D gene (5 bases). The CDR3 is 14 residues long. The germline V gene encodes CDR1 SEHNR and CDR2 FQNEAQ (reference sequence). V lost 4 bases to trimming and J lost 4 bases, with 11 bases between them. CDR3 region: CASSSRVSGNTIYF. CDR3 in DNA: TGTGCCAGCAGCTCCAGGGTCTCAGGAAACACCATATATTTT. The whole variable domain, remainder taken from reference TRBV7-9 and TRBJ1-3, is DTGVSQNPRHKITKRGQNVTFRCDPISEHNRLYWYRQTLGQGPEFLTYFQNEAQLEKSRLLSDRFSAERPKGSFSTLEIQRTEQGDSAMYLCASSSRVSGNTIYFGEGSWLTVV.

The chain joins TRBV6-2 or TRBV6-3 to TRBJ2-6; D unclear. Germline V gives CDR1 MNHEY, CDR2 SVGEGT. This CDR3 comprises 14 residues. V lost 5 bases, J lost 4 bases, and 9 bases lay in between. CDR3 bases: TGTGCCAGCAGTCCAAACTTAGGGGCCAACGTCCTGACTTTC. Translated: CASSPNLGANVLTF.

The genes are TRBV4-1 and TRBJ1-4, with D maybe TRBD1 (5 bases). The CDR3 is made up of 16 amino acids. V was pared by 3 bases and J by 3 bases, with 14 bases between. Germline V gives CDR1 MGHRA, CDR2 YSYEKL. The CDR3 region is CASSQRSRASNEKLFF. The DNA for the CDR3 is TGCGCCAGCAGCCAGAGGTCCAGGGCTTCTAATGAAAAACTGTTTTTT.

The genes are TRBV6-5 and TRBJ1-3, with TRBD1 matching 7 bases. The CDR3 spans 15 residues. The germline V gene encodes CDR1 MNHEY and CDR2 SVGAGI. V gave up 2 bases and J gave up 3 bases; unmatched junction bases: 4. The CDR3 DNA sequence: TGTGCCAGCAGTTACCTGACAGGGAATGGAAACACCATATATTTT. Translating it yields CASSYLTGNGNTIYF.

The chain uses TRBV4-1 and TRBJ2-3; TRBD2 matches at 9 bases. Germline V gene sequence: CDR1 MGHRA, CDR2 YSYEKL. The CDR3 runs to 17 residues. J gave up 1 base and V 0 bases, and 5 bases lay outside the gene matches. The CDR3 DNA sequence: TGCGCCAGCAGCCAAGATCCGACTAGCGGACGCACAGATACGCAGTATTTT. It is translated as CASSQDPTSGRTDTQYF.

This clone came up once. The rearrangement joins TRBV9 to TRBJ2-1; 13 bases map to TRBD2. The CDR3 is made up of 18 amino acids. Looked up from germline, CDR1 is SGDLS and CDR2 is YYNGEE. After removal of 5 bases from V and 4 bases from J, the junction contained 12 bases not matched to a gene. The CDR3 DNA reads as TGTGCCAGCAGTAATCATCTACAGACTAGCGGGGGGTACAATGAGCAGTTCTTC. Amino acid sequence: CASSNHLQTSGGYNEQFF.

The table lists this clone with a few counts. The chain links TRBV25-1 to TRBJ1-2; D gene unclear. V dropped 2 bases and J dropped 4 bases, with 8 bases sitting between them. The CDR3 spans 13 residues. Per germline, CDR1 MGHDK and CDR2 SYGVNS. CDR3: CASSERRGYGYTF. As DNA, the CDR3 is TGTGCCAGCAGTGAACGGCGCGGCTATGGCTACACCTTC.

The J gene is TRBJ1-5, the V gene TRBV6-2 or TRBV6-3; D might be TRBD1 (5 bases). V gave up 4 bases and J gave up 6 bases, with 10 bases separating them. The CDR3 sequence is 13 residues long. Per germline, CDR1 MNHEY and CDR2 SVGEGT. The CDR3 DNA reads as TGTGCCAGCAGTTCCAGGGTGGGTCAGCCCCAGCATTTT. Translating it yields CASSSRVGQPQHF.

This chain's CDR3 is CASSEPAGGLSTDTQYF. The CDR3 nucleotides read TGTGCCAGCAGCGAGCCAGCGGGGGGACTTAGCACAGATACGCAGTATTTT. The genes are TRBV3-1 (or the pseudogene TRBV3-2) and TRBJ2-3, with 9 bases fitting TRBD2. The V and J ends lost 5 bases and 0 bases, in that order; junction bases with no gene match: 9. Germline loops: CDR1 LGHDT, CDR2 YNNKEL (reference sequence). The length of the CDR3 is 17 residues.

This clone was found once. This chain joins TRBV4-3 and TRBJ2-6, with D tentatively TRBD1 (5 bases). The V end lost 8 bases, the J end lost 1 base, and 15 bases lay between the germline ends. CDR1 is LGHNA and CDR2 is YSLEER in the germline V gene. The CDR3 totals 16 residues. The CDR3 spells CASGPGLGSGANVLTF. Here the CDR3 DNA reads TGCGCCAGCGGACCAGGGCTAGGTTCTGGGGCCAACGTCCTGACTTTC.

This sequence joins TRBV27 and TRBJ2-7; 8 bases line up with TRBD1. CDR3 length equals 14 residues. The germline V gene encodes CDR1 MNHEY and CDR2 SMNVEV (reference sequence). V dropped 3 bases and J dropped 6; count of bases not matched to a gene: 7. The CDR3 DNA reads TGTGCCAGCAGTTTGACAGGGGCCGGGAGCGAGCAGTACTTC. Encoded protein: CASSLTGAGSEQYF.

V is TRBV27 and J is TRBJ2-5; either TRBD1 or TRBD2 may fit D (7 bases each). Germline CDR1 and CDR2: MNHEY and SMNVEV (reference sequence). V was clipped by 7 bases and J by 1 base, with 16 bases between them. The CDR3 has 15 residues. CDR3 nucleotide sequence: TGTGCCAGCACCCGCCAGGGGGAGGGCCAAGAGACCCAGTACTTC. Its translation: CASTRQGEGQETQYF.

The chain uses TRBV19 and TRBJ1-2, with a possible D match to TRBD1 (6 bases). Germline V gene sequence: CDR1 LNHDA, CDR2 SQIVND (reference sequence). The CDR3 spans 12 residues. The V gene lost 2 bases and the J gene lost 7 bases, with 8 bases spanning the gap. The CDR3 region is CASSINRAGYTF. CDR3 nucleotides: TGTGCCAGTAGTATAAACAGGGCTGGCTACACCTTC. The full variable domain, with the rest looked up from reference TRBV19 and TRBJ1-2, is DGGITQSPKYLFRKEGQNVTLSCEQNLNHDAMYWYRQDPGQGLRLIYYSQIVNDFQKGDIAEGYSVSREKKESFPLTVTSAQKNPTAFYLCASSINRAGYTFGSGTRLTVV.

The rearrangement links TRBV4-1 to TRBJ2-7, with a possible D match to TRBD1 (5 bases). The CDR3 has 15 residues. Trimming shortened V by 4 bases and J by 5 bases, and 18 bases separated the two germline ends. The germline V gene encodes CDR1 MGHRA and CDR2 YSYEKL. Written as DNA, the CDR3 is TGCGCCAGCAGCCCTAAGAACCCAGGGCGCCACGAGCAGTACTTC. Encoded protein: CASSPKNPGRHEQYF.

The CDR3 nucleotides are TGTGCCAGCAGCCCCGTGGCGGGGAATAATCAGCCCCAGCATTTT. It codes for CASSPVAGNNQPQHF. V and J are TRBV9 and TRBJ1-5, with no clear D. The CDR3 has 15 amino acids. The V end was cut by 4 bases, the J end by 4 bases, with 15 bases between. The germline V gene encodes CDR1 SGDLS and CDR2 YYNGEE.

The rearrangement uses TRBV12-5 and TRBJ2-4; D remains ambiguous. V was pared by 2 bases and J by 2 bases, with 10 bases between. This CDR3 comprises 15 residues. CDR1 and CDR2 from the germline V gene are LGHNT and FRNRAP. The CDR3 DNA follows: TGTGCTAGTGGTTTGTCCCTGACTCCCAAAAACATTCAGTACTTC. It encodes CASGLSLTPKNIQYF.